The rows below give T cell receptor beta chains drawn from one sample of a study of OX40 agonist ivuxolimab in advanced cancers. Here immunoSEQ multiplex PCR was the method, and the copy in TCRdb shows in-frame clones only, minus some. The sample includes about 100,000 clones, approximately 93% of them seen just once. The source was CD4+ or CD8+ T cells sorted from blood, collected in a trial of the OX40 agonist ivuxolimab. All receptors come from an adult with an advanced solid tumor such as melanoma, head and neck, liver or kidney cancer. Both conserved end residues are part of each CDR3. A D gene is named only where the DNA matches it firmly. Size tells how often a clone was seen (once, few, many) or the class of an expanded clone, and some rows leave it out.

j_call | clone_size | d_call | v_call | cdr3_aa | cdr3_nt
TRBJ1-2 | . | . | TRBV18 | CVSSPNADYGYTF | TGTGTCAGCTCACCAAACGCAGACTATGGCTACACCTTC
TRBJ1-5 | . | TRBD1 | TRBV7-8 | CASSLVVQGWDSNQPQHF | TGTGCCAGCAGCTTAGTAGTACAGGGGTGGGATAGCAATCAGCCCCAGCATTTT
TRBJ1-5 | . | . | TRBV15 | CATSRDPGQTRRAQPQHF | TGTGCCACCAGCAGAGATCCTGGTCAAACCCGGCGGGCTCAGCCCCAGCATTTT
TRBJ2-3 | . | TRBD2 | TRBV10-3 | CAIAPASGRTSTDTQYF | TGTGCCATTGCCCCGGCTAGCGGGAGGACAAGCACAGATACGCAGTATTTT
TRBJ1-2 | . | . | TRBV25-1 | CASSNLFRGGRYTF | TGTGCCAGCAGTAACCTTTTCAGGGGAGGGCGCTACACCTTC
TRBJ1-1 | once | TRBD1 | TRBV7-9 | CASSRQGNTEAFF | TGTGCCAGCAGCCGACAGGGGAACACTGAAGCTTTCTTT
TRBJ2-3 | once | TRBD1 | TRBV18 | CASSPFEAQGAGDTQYF | TGTGCCAGCTCACCATTTGAGGCACAGGGGGCAGGAGATACGCAGTATTTT
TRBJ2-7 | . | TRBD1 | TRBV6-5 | CASRPDRAEQYF | TGTGCCAGCAGACCCGACAGGGCAGAGCAGTACTTC
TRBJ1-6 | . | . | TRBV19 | CASSLGGLGNSPLHF | TGTGCCAGTAGTTTGGGAGGCCTGGGTAATTCACCCCTCCACTTT
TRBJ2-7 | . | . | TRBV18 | CASSPPGVPEQYF | TGTGCCAGCTCACCACCAGGAGTCCCCGAGCAGTACTTC
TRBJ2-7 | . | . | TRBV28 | CASRGETGTYEQYF | TGTGCCAGCAGGGGGGAAACAGGAACCTACGAGCAGTACTTC
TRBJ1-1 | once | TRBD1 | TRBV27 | CASNLRGQGEAFF | TGTGCCAGCAACCTCCGTGGACAGGGTGAAGCTTTCTTT
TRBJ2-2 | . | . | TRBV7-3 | CASSSLTAGELFF | TGTGCCAGCAGCTCGTTGACGGCCGGGGAGCTGTTTTTT
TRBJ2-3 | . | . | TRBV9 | CASSVRGEVITDTQYF | TGTGCCAGCAGCGTAAGGGGGGAAGTGATCACAGATACGCAGTATTTT
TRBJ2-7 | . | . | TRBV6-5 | CASQGTLKTSYEQYF | TGTGCCAGCCAAGGGACCCTCAAAACGTCCTACGAGCAGTACTTC
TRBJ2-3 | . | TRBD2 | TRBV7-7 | CASSLAPRESDTQYF | TGTGCTAGCAGCTTAGCTCCGCGGGAGTCAGATACGCAGTATTTT
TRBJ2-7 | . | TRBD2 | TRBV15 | CATSRAGGSYEQYF | TGTGCCACCAGCAGAGCGGGAGGTTCCTACGAGCAGTACTTC
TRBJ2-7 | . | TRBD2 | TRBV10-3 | CAISGAGGVPSLREQYF | TGTGCCATCAGTGGTGCGGGGGGGGTCCCATCATTGCGGGAGCAGTACTTC
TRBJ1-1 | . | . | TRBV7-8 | CASSFSYRGGENTEAFF | TGTGCCAGCAGCTTCTCCTACCGCGGGGGTGAAAACACTGAAGCTTTCTTT
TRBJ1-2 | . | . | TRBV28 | CASSPGGGYGYTF | TGTGCCAGCAGTCCGGGGGGCGGCTATGGCTACACCTTC
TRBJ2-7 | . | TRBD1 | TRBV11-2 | CASSFGTGRYEQYF | TGTGCCAGCAGCTTCGGGACAGGCCGCTACGAGCAGTACTTC
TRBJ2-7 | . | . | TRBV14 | CASSLGTGFSYEQYF | TGTGCCAGCAGCCTCGGAACAGGTTTCTCCTACGAGCAGTACTTC
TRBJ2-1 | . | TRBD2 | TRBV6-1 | CASRGLAGENEQFF | TGTGCCAGCAGGGGACTAGCGGGAGAGAATGAGCAGTTCTTC
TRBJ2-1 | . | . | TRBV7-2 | CASSLVINEQFF | TGTGCCAGCAGCTTAGTAATCAATGAGCAGTTCTTC
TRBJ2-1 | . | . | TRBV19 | CASSPGGTPSYNEQFF | TGTGCCAGTAGTCCTGGGGGGACACCCTCCTACAATGAGCAGTTCTTC
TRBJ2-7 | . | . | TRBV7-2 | CASSLGGRFYEQYF | TGTGCCAGCAGCTTAGGGGGGCGGTTCTACGAGCAGTACTTC
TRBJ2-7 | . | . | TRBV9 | CASSVGLARSYEQYF | TGTGCCAGCAGCGTAGGTTTAGCACGGTCCTACGAGCAGTACTTC
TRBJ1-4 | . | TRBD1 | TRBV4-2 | CASSQDPPGTVHEKLFF | TGTGCCAGCAGCCAAGACCCTCCCGGGACAGTCCATGAAAAACTGTTTTTT
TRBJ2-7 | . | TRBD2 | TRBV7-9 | CASSQDRGLGYEQYF | TGCGCCAGCAGCCAAGACCGGGGACTAGGCTACGAGCAGTACTTC
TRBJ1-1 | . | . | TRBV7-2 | CASSLPGTGAFF | TGTGCCAGCAGCTTACCCGGGACGGGAGCTTTCTTT
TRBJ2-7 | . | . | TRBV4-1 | CASSQGSAGGYEQYF | TGCGCCAGCAGCCAAGGGAGTGCAGGAGGCTACGAGCAGTACTTC
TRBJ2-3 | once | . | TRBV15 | CATSRDGGSTDTQYF | TGTGCCACCAGCAGAGATGGAGGTAGCACAGATACGCAGTATTTT
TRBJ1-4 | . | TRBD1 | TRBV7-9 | CASSRTGTAEKLFF | TGTGCCAGCAGCAGGACAGGGACCGCTGAAAAACTGTTTTTT
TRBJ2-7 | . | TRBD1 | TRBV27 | CASSLSGQGGEQYF | TGTGCCAGCAGTTTATCGGGACAGGGTGGCGAGCAGTACTTC
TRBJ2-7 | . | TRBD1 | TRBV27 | CASTLIGTGDYEQYF | TGTGCCAGCACCTTAATCGGGACAGGCGACTACGAGCAGTACTTC
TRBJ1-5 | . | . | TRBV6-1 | CASSKPGQLIPPQHF | TGTGCCAGCAGTAAACCGGGACAACTGATACCGCCCCAGCATTTT
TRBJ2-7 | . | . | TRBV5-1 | CASSLELTIPYEQYF | TGCGCCAGCAGCTTGGAGCTAACGATCCCTTACGAGCAGTACTTC
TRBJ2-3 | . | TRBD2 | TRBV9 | CASSPGTSGGGGTDTQYF | TGTGCCAGCAGCCCCGGGACTAGCGGGGGGGGTGGCACAGATACGCAGTATTTT
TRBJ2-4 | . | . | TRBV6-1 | CASREGQRWNIQYF | TGTGCCAGCAGGGAGGGACAGAGATGGAACATTCAGTACTTC
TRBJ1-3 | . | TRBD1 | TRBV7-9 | CASSTGQGIPDGNTIYF | TGTGCCAGCAGCACCGGACAGGGAATTCCTGACGGAAACACCATATATTTT
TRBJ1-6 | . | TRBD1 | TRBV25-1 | CASSPGTAPRNSPLHF | TGTGCCAGCAGCCCCGGGACAGCCCCCCGTAATTCACCCCTCCACTTT
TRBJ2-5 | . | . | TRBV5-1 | CASSVAANGETQYF | TGCGCCAGCAGCGTCGCCGCTAACGGAGAGACCCAGTACTTC
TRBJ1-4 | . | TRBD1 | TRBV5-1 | CASSRQTGTENEKLFF | TGCGCCAGCAGTCGACAAACCGGGACAGAGAATGAAAAACTGTTTTTT
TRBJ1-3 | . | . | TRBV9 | CASSPGGTDIQDTIYF | TGTGCCAGCAGCCCAGGTGGGACCGATATCCAGGACACCATATATTTT
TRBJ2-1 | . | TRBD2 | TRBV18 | CASSQGLAGGISSYNEQFF | TGTGCCAGCTCCCAGGGACTAGCGGGGGGGATAAGCTCCTACAATGAGCAGTTCTTC
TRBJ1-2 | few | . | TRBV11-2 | CASSSQGRYGYTF | TGTGCCAGCAGCTCGCAAGGTCGCTATGGCTACACCTTC
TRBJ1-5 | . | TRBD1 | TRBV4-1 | CASSQVGQGDQPQHF | TGCGCCAGCAGCCAAGTAGGACAGGGCGATCAGCCCCAGCATTTT
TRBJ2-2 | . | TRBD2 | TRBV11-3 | CASSLAGGPTGELFF | TGTGCCAGCAGCTTAGCGGGGGGTCCCACCGGGGAGCTGTTTTTT
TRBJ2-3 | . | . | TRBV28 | CASLITDTQYF | TGTGCCAGCCTGATTACAGATACGCAGTATTTT